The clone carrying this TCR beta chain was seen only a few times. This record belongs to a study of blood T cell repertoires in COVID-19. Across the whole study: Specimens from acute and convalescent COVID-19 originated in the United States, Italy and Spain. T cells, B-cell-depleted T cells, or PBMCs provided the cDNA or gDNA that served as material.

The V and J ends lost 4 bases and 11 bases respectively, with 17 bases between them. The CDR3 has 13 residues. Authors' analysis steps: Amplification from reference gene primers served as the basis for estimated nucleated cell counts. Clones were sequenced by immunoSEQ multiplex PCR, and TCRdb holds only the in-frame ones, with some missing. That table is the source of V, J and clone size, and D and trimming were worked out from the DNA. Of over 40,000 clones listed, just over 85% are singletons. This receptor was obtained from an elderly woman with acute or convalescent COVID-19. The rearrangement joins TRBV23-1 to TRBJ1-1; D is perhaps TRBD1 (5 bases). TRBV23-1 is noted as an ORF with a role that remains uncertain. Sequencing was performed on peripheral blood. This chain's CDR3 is CASSRGDQGTAFF. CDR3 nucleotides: TGCGCCAGCAGTCGGGGGGATCAAGGGACGGCTTTCTTT.